A selection of T cell receptor beta chains follows, all from one sample in a study of blood T cell repertoires in COVID-19. Assay: immunoSEQ multiplex PCR; the TCRdb copy retains only in-frame clones and omits some. The sample has roughly 250,000 clones, 87% seen once. The sample taken for sequencing was peripheral blood. These TCRs come from a man aged 55 to 70 who had recovered from COVID-19. Both conserved end residues are part of each CDR3. A D gene is named only where the DNA matches it firmly. The listing skips clone size in some rows; elsewhere it reads once, few, many or a size class.

TRBD2 TRBJ2-5 - TRBV6-5 CASNGGTEETQYF TGTGCCAGCAACGGGGGGACGGAAGAGACCCAGTACTTC
- TRBJ1-1 once TRBV6-6 CASSSPWGRATEAFF TGTGCCAGCAGTTCCCCTTGGGGGCGCGCCACTGAAGCTTTCTTT
- TRBJ1-6 - TRBV6-5 CASSSARDSPLHF TGTGCCAGCAGTTCCGCCCGAGATTCACCCCTCCACTTT
- TRBJ1-4 - TRBV10-3 CAIRPGQETNEKLFF TGTGCCATCAGACCGGGACAAGAAACTAATGAAAAACTGTTTTTT
TRBD2 TRBJ2-1 - TRBV7-9 CASSFAGGGPFGKQFF TGTGCCAGCAGCTTTGCGGGCGGGGGGCCTTTCGGAAAGCAGTTCTTC
TRBD1 TRBJ1-1 - TRBV7-2 CASSLRGLGTEAFF TGTGCCAGCAGCCTTAGGGGGCTTGGAACTGAAGCTTTCTTT
TRBD1 TRBJ1-5 - TRBV3-1/TRBV3-2 CASSQTGQGKAQPQHF TGTGCCAGCAGCCAAACCGGACAGGGGAAGGCTCAGCCCCAGCATTTT
TRBD1 TRBJ2-5 few TRBV2 CASSDYRGRETQYF TGTGCCAGCAGCGACTACAGGGGACGGGAGACCCAGTACTTC
TRBD2 TRBJ2-1 - TRBV5-3 CASNPSGDYNEQFF TGTGCCAGTAACCCTAGCGGGGACTACAATGAGCAGTTCTTC
- TRBJ2-2 - TRBV12-3/TRBV12-4 CASSPTTPGELFF TGTGCCAGCAGTCCGACAACGCCCGGGGAGCTGTTTTTT
TRBD2 TRBJ2-3 - TRBV30 CAWSAGSGGAADTQYF TGTGCCTGGAGTGCTGGTAGCGGGGGGGCCGCAGATACGCAGTATTTT
- TRBJ1-5 - TRBV30 CAWSRRDNQPQHF TGTGCCTGGTCCAGACGGGACAATCAGCCCCAGCATTTT
TRBD1 TRBJ1-5 - TRBV19 CASSTGTGWRGGNQPQHF TGTGCCAGTAGTACCGGGACAGGGTGGAGGGGGGGCAATCAGCCCCAGCATTTT
TRBD2 TRBJ2-3 - TRBV7-2 CASSLAGSTDTQYF TGTGCCAGCAGTCTAGCGGGCAGCACAGATACGCAGTATTTT
TRBD1 TRBJ1-1 - TRBV14 CASSLLTGGLSEAFF TGTGCCAGCAGCCTCCTGACAGGGGGCTTGTCTGAAGCTTTCTTT
- TRBJ1-5 few TRBV5-1 CASSPGGSSQPQHF TGCGCCAGCAGCCCCGGGGGATCGAGTCAGCCCCAGCATTTT
TRBD1 TRBJ2-3 - TRBV5-4 CASSPGQGRADTQYF TGTGCCAGCAGCCCAGGACAGGGTAGGGCAGATACGCAGTATTTT
TRBD1 TRBJ1-5 - TRBV28 CASNPTGVGQPQHF TGTGCCAGCAATCCCACAGGGGTGGGCCAGCCCCAGCATTTT
- TRBJ1-2 - TRBV18 CASSPQDTMIYGYTF TGTGCCAGCTCACCTCAAGACACGATGATCTATGGCTACACCTTC
- TRBJ1-3 few TRBV18 CASSPRTAEQEGNTIYF TGTGCCAGCTCACCACGGACAGCCGAGCAAGAAGGAAACACCATATATTTT
- TRBJ1-1 - TRBV9 CASSVDWGLTEAFF TGTGCCAGCAGCGTAGATTGGGGGCTCACTGAAGCTTTCTTT
- TRBJ1-4 once TRBV10-1 CASSRPGANEKLFF TGCGCCAGCAGTCGTCCGGGGGCTAATGAAAAACTGTTTTTT
- TRBJ1-1 - TRBV12-3/TRBV12-4 CASSSPPGTEAFF TGTGCCAGCAGTTCTCCCCCAGGGACTGAAGCTTTCTTT
TRBD2 TRBJ2-7 - TRBV6-5 CASSYAGGKSYEQYF TGTGCCAGCAGTTACGCGGGAGGAAAGAGCTACGAGCAGTACTTC
TRBD1 TRBJ2-5 - TRBV6-1 CASSEWDRSVQETQYF TGTGCCAGCAGTGAATGGGACAGGTCCGTTCAAGAGACCCAGTACTTC
TRBD1 TRBJ1-5 - TRBV18 CASSPSGTGAKPQHF TGTGCCAGCTCACCCTCCGGGACAGGGGCCAAGCCCCAGCATTTT
TRBD1 TRBJ2-7 - TRBV10-2 CASSPGGEQYF TGCGCCAGCAGTCCAGGGGGAGAGCAGTACTTC
- TRBJ2-1 few TRBV5-1 CASSLESGLGGNEQFF TGCGCCAGCAGCTTGGAATCGGGACTGGGGGGCAATGAGCAGTTCTTC
- TRBJ1-2 - TRBV5-4 CASSLTGTNYGYTF TGTGCCAGCAGCTTGACAGGGACGAACTATGGCTACACCTTC
TRBD1 TRBJ2-2 - TRBV3-1/TRBV3-2 CASSAYRGEDTGELFF TGTGCCAGCAGCGCGTACAGGGGGGAGGACACCGGGGAGCTGTTTTTT
TRBD1 TRBJ2-7 - TRBV9 CASSVGEDRVSYEQYF TGTGCCAGCAGCGTAGGAGAGGACAGGGTCTCCTACGAGCAGTACTTC
- TRBJ1-1 - TRBV7-6 CASRLKPKSTEAFF TGTGCCAGCCGCCTGAAGCCCAAGTCCACTGAAGCTTTCTTT
- TRBJ2-3 - TRBV6-5 CASSYRWDTTDTQYF TGTGCCAGCAGTTACAGATGGGACACCACAGATACGCAGTATTTT
- TRBJ2-2 - TRBV11-2 CASSLWTDAGELFF TGTGCCAGCAGCCTATGGACAGACGCCGGGGAGCTGTTTTTT
TRBD1 TRBJ2-6 - TRBV4-2 CASSQQTGGGGANVLTF TGTGCCAGCAGCCAACAGACAGGGGGCGGTGGGGCCAACGTCCTGACTTTC
TRBD1 TRBJ1-3 - TRBV12-5 CASGLPRTGLLPTNTIYF TGTGCTAGTGGTTTGCCCCGGACAGGGTTGCTCCCCACGAACACCATATATTTT
- TRBJ2-3 - TRBV18 CASSPRSGHKDTQYF TGTGCCAGCTCACCACGTTCTGGGCACAAAGATACGCAGTATTTT
- TRBJ1-5 - TRBV18 CASSPKEGQPQHF TGTGCCAGCTCACCGAAAGAGGGACAGCCCCAGCATTTT
TRBD2 TRBJ2-7 - TRBV5-1 CASSFIAGGLDEQYF TGCGCCAGCAGCTTTATAGCGGGGGGCCTCGACGAGCAGTACTTC
- TRBJ2-7 - TRBV6-1 CASSEEGGISGEQYF TGTGCCAGCAGTGAAGAAGGAGGGATTTCGGGCGAGCAGTACTTC
TRBD1 TRBJ1-5 - TRBV24-1 CATSDPGQGASQPQHF TGTGCCACCAGTGATCCGGGACAGGGTGCCAGTCAGCCCCAGCATTTT
TRBD2 TRBJ2-5 - TRBV10-1 CASSDRLAGQETQYF TGCGCCAGCAGTGATCGCCTAGCGGGGCAAGAGACCCAGTACTTC
- TRBJ2-7 - TRBV12-3/TRBV12-4 CASSSTVHEQYF TGTGCCAGCAGTTCGACAGTACACGAGCAGTACTTC
- TRBJ1-4 - TRBV4-2 CASSQIARGNEKLFF TGTGCCAGCAGCCAAATTGCGCGGGGTAATGAAAAACTGTTTTTT